What follows is one T cell receptor beta chain and its context. Germline lookup yields CDR1 MNHEY and CDR2 SVGAGI. The V end was cut by 2 bases, the J end by 2 bases, with 10 bases between. This CDR3 has 14 residues. These data belong to a study of blood T cell repertoires in COVID-19. Sequencing used immunoSEQ multiplex PCR; TCRdb keeps in-frame clones, though not all of them. The sample yields tens of thousands of clones, approximately 91% seen once. This receptor was identified in a woman older than 75 with acute or convalescent COVID-19. Sequences were obtained from peripheral blood. The chain recombines TRBV6-5 with TRBJ2-7, with a tentative D call TRBD1 (6 bases). CDR3 bases: TGTGCCAGCAGTTACACAGGGCCCCCCTACGAGCAGTACTTC. This sequence encodes CASSYTGPPYEQYF.